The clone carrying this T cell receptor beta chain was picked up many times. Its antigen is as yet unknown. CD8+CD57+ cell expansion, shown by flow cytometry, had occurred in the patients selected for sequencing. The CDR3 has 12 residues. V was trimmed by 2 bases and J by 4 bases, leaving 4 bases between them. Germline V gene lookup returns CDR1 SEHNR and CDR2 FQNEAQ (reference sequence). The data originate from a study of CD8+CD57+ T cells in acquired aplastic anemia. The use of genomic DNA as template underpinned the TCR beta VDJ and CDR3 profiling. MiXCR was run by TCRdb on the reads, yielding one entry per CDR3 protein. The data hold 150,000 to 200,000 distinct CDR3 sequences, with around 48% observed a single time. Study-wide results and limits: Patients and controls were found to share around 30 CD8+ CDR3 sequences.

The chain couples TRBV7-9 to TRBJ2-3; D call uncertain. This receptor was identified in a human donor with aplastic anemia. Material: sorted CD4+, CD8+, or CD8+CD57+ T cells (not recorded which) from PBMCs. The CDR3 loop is CASSLSPDTQYF. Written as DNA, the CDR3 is TGTGCCAGCAGCTTATCACCAGATACGCAGTATTTT. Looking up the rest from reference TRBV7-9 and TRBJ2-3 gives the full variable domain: DTGVSQNPRHKITKRGQNVTFRCDPISEHNRLYWYRQTLGQGPEFLTYFQNEAQLEKSRLLSDRFSAERPKGSFSTLEIQRTEQGDSAMYLCASSLSPDTQYFGPGTRLTVL.